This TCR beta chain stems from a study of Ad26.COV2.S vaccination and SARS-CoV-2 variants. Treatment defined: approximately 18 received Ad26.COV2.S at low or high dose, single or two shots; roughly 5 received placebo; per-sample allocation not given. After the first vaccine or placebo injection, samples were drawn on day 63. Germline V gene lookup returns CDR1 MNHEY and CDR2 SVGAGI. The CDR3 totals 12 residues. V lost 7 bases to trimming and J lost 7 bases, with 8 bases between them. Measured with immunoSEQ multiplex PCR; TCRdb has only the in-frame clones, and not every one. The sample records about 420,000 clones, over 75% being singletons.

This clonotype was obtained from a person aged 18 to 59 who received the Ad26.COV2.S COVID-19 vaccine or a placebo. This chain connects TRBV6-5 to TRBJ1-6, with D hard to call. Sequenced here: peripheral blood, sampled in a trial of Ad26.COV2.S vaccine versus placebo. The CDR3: CASTFGNSPLHF. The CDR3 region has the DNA TGTGCCAGCACCTTTGGGAATTCACCCCTCCACTTT.